Listed below are T cell receptor beta chains from one sample, sequenced in a study of cytomegalovirus exposure and HLA in healthy donors. Assay: immunoSEQ multiplex PCR; the TCRdb copy retains only in-frame clones and omits some. The table includes 150,000 to 200,000 clones, approximately 80% detected once. Material for sequencing was PBMCs. The receptors shown here come from a woman aged 40 to 49 in good health and CMV-seronegative. Both conserved end residues are part of each CDR3. D genes are given only for firm matches. Where a row states a size, it is once, few, many or the class of an expanded clone; other rows omit it.

D: TRBD2; J: TRBJ2-5; V: TRBV5-4; length: 13; size: NA; CDR3: CASSLAGGETQYF; DNA: TGTGCCAGCAGCTTGGCGGGGGGGGAGACCCAGTACTTC
D: NA; J: TRBJ1-5; V: TRBV19; length: 16; size: NA; CDR3: CASSWVTGKSNQPQHF; DNA: TGTGCCAGTAGTTGGGTAACAGGGAAGAGCAATCAGCCCCAGCATTTT
D: TRBD1; J: TRBJ1-2; V: TRBV7-2; length: 14; size: NA; CDR3: CASSLENRGYGYTF; DNA: TGTGCCAGCAGCTTAGAGAACAGGGGATATGGCTACACCTTC
D: NA; J: TRBJ1-3; V: TRBV27; length: 15; size: NA; CDR3: CASREGGAVGNTIYF; DNA: TGTGCCAGCAGGGAGGGAGGGGCGGTAGGAAACACCATATATTTT
D: TRBD1; J: TRBJ2-5; V: TRBV19; length: 14; size: NA; CDR3: CASSIRGRGETQYF; DNA: TGTGCCAGTAGTATCAGGGGGCGAGGGGAGACCCAGTACTTC
D: NA; J: TRBJ2-7; V: TRBV28; length: 15; size: once; CDR3: CASSFPGVDSYEQYF; DNA: TGTGCCAGCAGTTTCCCAGGGGTCGACTCCTACGAGCAGTACTTC
D: NA; J: TRBJ2-7; V: TRBV7-6; length: 13; size: NA; CDR3: CASSRLDRYEQYF; DNA: TGTGCCAGCAGCCGACTTGACAGGTACGAGCAGTACTTC
D: TRBD1; J: TRBJ1-2; V: TRBV7-9; length: 14; size: NA; CDR3: CASSLGGDREGYTF; DNA: TGTGCCAGCAGCTTAGGGGGCGACAGGGAGGGCTACACCTTC
D: TRBD2; J: TRBJ2-3; V: TRBV27; length: 18; size: once; CDR3: CASSSGLTSALGTDTQYF; DNA: TGTGCCAGCAGTTCCGGCCTGACTAGCGCCCTCGGGACAGATACGCAGTATTTT
D: NA; J: TRBJ1-5; V: TRBV7-9; length: 13; size: once; CDR3: CASSLGGGQPQHF; DNA: TGTGCCAGCAGCTTAGGGGGCGGTCAGCCCCAGCATTTT
D: TRBD1; J: TRBJ2-7; V: TRBV15; length: 18; size: few; CDR3: CATSRESQGAFNTYEQYF; DNA: TGTGCCACCAGCAGAGAATCACAGGGGGCCTTTAACACCTACGAGCAGTACTTC
D: TRBD1; J: TRBJ2-7; V: TRBV28; length: 15; size: NA; CDR3: CASTSRDRGVYEQYF; DNA: TGTGCCAGCACCAGCCGGGACAGGGGAGTCTACGAGCAGTACTTC
D: NA; J: TRBJ2-7; V: TRBV27; length: 13; size: NA; CDR3: CASGLSDMYEQYF; DNA: TGTGCCAGCGGACTAAGCGACATGTACGAGCAGTACTTC
D: NA; J: TRBJ2-7; V: TRBV27; length: 14; size: NA; CDR3: CASSQVGDSYEQYF; DNA: TGTGCCAGCAGTCAGGTAGGGGACTCCTACGAGCAGTACTTC
D: NA; J: TRBJ1-2; V: TRBV28; length: 13; size: NA; CDR3: CASSMGRGYGYTF; DNA: TGTGCCAGCAGTATGGGGCGGGGCTATGGCTACACCTTC
D: NA; J: TRBJ1-3; V: TRBV5-1; length: 15; size: NA; CDR3: CASTQQGDSGNTIYF; DNA: TGCGCCAGCACCCAACAGGGAGACTCTGGAAACACCATATATTTT
D: TRBD2; J: TRBJ2-3; V: TRBV5-1; length: 16; size: NA; CDR3: CASSLKTSSYTDTQYF; DNA: TGCGCCAGCAGCCTAAAGACTAGCTCCTACACAGATACGCAGTATTTT
D: TRBD1; J: TRBJ2-3; V: TRBV11-2; length: 17; size: NA; CDR3: CASSLGWDRLDTDTQYF; DNA: TGTGCCAGCAGCTTAGGGTGGGACAGGCTAGACACAGATACGCAGTATTTT
D: NA; J: TRBJ1-3; V: TRBV4-2; length: 20; size: NA; CDR3: CASSQVTGIIGRTSGNTIYF; DNA: TGTGCCAGCAGCCAGGTTACAGGGATAATTGGTAGAACGTCTGGAAACACCATATATTTT
D: TRBD2; J: TRBJ2-3; V: TRBV10-2; length: 16; size: once; CDR3: CASSEILAGGIDTQYF; DNA: TGCGCCAGCAGTGAGATCCTAGCGGGGGGCATAGATACGCAGTATTTT
D: TRBD2; J: TRBJ2-5; V: TRBV9; length: 17; size: NA; CDR3: CASSVGPSGRAGETQYF; DNA: TGTGCCAGCAGCGTAGGACCTAGCGGGAGGGCCGGGGAGACCCAGTACTTC
D: NA; J: TRBJ2-7; V: TRBV7-2; length: 12; size: once; CDR3: CASTGSSYEQYF; DNA: TGTGCCAGCACAGGTAGCTCCTACGAGCAGTACTTC
D: NA; J: TRBJ1-4; V: TRBV2; length: 16; size: NA; CDR3: CASSAPRGDWNEKLFF; DNA: TGTGCCAGCAGTGCCCCCCGGGGAGACTGGAATGAAAAACTGTTTTTT
D: NA; J: TRBJ1-6; V: TRBV27; length: 14; size: NA; CDR3: CATMTRGYNSPLHF; DNA: TGTGCCACGATGACTCGGGGCTATAATTCACCCCTCCACTTT
D: TRBD2; J: TRBJ2-5; V: TRBV11-3; length: 16; size: few; CDR3: CASSLDSAGGLETQYF; DNA: TGTGCCAGCAGCTTAGATTCGGCGGGGGGGCTTGAGACCCAGTACTTC
D: TRBD2; J: TRBJ2-1; V: TRBV19; length: 16; size: NA; CDR3: CASSTRTSGINNEQFF; DNA: TGTGCCAGTAGTACCAGGACTAGCGGGATCAACAATGAGCAGTTCTTC
D: NA; J: TRBJ1-1; V: TRBV5-1; length: 14; size: NA; CDR3: CASSLFQDTVMAFF; DNA: TGCGCCAGCAGCTTGTTTCAGGACACGGTAATGGCTTTCTTT
D: TRBD2; J: TRBJ2-3; V: TRBV7-2; length: 15; size: NA; CDR3: CASSLISGSADTQYF; DNA: TGTGCCAGCAGCTTAATCAGCGGGAGTGCAGATACGCAGTATTTT
D: NA; J: TRBJ1-2; V: TRBV6-1; length: 14; size: NA; CDR3: CASKPIQGSYGYTF; DNA: TGTGCCAGCAAACCGATACAGGGATCCTATGGCTACACCTTC
D: TRBD1; J: TRBJ1-5; V: TRBV7-2; length: 15; size: NA; CDR3: CASSAQGVSNQPQHF; DNA: TGTGCCAGCAGCGCCCAGGGGGTTAGCAATCAGCCCCAGCATTTT
D: NA; J: TRBJ2-2; V: TRBV11-3; length: 16; size: few; CDR3: CASSSVWGDNTGELFF; DNA: TGTGCCAGCAGCTCCGTGTGGGGAGACAACACCGGGGAGCTGTTTTTT
D: NA; J: TRBJ2-5; V: TRBV9; length: 13; size: NA; CDR3: CASSKGGQETQYF; DNA: TGTGCCAGCAGCAAAGGGGGCCAAGAGACCCAGTACTTC
D: NA; J: TRBJ1-2; V: TRBV5-6; length: 13; size: NA; CDR3: CASSLVGLHGYTF; DNA: TGTGCCAGCAGCTTGGTTGGGCTTCATGGCTACACCTTC
D: NA; J: TRBJ2-2; V: TRBV28; length: 14; size: NA; CDR3: CASSLSPRTGELFF; DNA: TGTGCCAGCAGTTTATCGCCGAGAACCGGGGAGCTGTTTTTT
D: NA; J: TRBJ2-1; V: TRBV27; length: 14; size: NA; CDR3: CASSFGGGGYEQFF; DNA: TGTGCCAGCAGTTTTGGCGGGGGCGGGTATGAGCAGTTCTTC
D: NA; J: TRBJ1-5; V: TRBV19; length: 15; size: NA; CDR3: CASNPRRQINQPQHF; DNA: TGTGCCAGTAACCCTCGCCGACAGATCAATCAGCCCCAGCATTTT
D: TRBD2; J: TRBJ2-3; V: TRBV27; length: 15; size: NA; CDR3: CASQWASGIADTQYF; DNA: TGTGCCAGCCAGTGGGCTAGCGGGATCGCAGATACGCAGTATTTT
D: NA; J: TRBJ2-2; V: TRBV7-9; length: 15; size: few; CDR3: CASTPTWVNTGELFF; DNA: TGTGCCAGCACCCCGACTTGGGTGAACACCGGGGAGCTGTTTTTT
D: TRBD2; J: TRBJ2-7; V: TRBV27; length: 18; size: NA; CDR3: CASSFGTSGSGPPNEQYF; DNA: TGTGCCAGCAGTTTCGGGACTAGCGGGAGCGGGCCCCCCAACGAGCAGTACTTC
D: TRBD1; J: TRBJ2-6; V: TRBV28; length: 17; size: NA; CDR3: CASSLPRDRFGANVLTF; DNA: TGTGCCAGCAGTTTACCCCGGGACAGGTTTGGGGCCAACGTCCTGACTTTC
D: TRBD1; J: TRBJ2-1; V: TRBV6-4; length: 17; size: NA; CDR3: CASSDVNRDRVTDEQFF; DNA: TGTGCCAGCAGTGACGTCAACCGGGACAGGGTGACCGATGAGCAGTTCTTC
D: NA; J: TRBJ2-5; V: TRBV28; length: 14; size: NA; CDR3: CASSLRRSAKTQYF; DNA: TGTGCCAGCAGTTTAAGGAGGTCGGCAAAGACCCAGTACTTC